The 24 T cell receptor beta chains below come from one sample, sequenced in a study of T-cell reconstitution after alpha-beta-depleted transplantation in children. A TCRbeta library incorporating unique molecular identifiers was prepared. TCRdb analysed the PCR reads with MiXCR anew, one entry per CDR3 protein. The top ten hold roughly 40% of the sample, which has around 370,000 distinct CDR3 sequences, around 16% seen once. The specimen comprised PBMCs, mostly from graft donor cells, sampled 360 days after TCRalphabeta/CD19-depleted stem cell transplant. Every receptor here comes from a male patient aged 2-15 years who had a stem cell transplant for acute lymphoblastic leukemia, so the T cells may come from the graft donor.

Many counts were recorded for this clonotype. The V call is TRBV3-1, the J call TRBJ2-5, with D uncertain. The V end lost 1 base, the J end lost 4 bases, and 4 bases lay between the germline ends. The CDR3 totals 12 residues. Per the germline V gene, CDR1 is LGHDT and CDR2 is YNNKEL (reference sequence). The CDR3 is CASSQVVETQYF. The CDR3 DNA sequence: TGTGCCAGCAGCCAAGTGGTAGAGACCCAGTACTTC.

This chain uses TRBV6-5 with TRBJ2-1; 9 nucleotides align to TRBD2. Germline V gene sequence: CDR1 MNHEY, CDR2 SVGAGI. V lost 6 bases and J lost 1; bases outside the gene matches: 4. CDR3 length: 15 amino acids. The CDR3 loop reads CASRSTSGSYNEQFF. In DNA, the CDR3 is TGTGCCAGCAGATCTACTAGCGGGTCCTACAATGAGCAGTTCTTC.

This clonotype was recorded many times. The gene calls are TRBV20-1 and TRBJ1-5, with D unclear. The CDR3 spans 14 residues. Germline values: CDR1 DFQATT, CDR2 SNEGSKA (reference sequence). The V end was cut by 1 base, the J end by 0 bases, with 7 bases between. CDR3 bases: TGCAGTGCTAGAGCAGCAAATAGCAATCAGCCCCAGCATTTT. It yields the protein CSARAANSNQPQHF.

This clonotype was seen a few times. The rearrangement links TRBV5-1 to TRBJ2-5; D gene uncertain. Germline V gene data show CDR1 as SGHRS and CDR2 as YFSETQ. V lost 1 base, J lost 2 bases, and 9 bases lay in between. The CDR3 contains 14 residues. The CDR3 sequence is CASSLLGRQETQYF. As DNA, the CDR3 is TGCGCCAGCAGCTTGCTCGGCAGACAAGAGACCCAGTACTTC.

This rearrangement joins TRBV4-1 to TRBJ2-2; TRBD2 might be the D (7 bases). V was pared by 5 bases and J by 4 bases, with 14 bases between. CDR1 is MGHRA and CDR2 is YSYEKL in the germline V gene. The CDR3 totals 15 residues. CDR3 nucleotides: TGCGCCAGCAGCAAGGGGGGGGGAGGCACCGGGGAGCTGTTTTTT. The encoded protein is CASSKGGGGTGELFF.

The rearrangement joins TRBV24-1 to TRBJ2-1; 12 bases agree with TRBD1. Germline V lookup: CDR1 KGHDR, CDR2 SFDVKD. V shed 3 bases, J shed 7 bases, and the junction held 3 bases outside the gene matches. This CDR3 is built from 15 residues. The CDR3 loop is CATSDPGQGANEQFF. The CDR3 bases are TGTGCCACCAGTGATCCGGGACAGGGGGCGAATGAGCAGTTCTTC.

J is TRBJ2-7 and V is TRBV20-1; 8 bases agree with TRBD2. Germline V CDR1 and CDR2: DFQATT, SNEGSKA (reference sequence). This CDR3 comprises 15 residues. J was trimmed by 7 bases and V by 6 bases; bases with no gene match: 17. The CDR3 bases are TGCAGTGCGAAACGAGCGGGAGAGAACCCTAGAGAGCAGTACTTC. Protein product: CSAKRAGENPREQYF.

This clonotype was seen a handful of times. V is TRBV27 and J is TRBJ2-7; 9 bases fit TRBD2. CDR3 length: 14 amino acids. Germline V gene data show CDR1 as MNHEY and CDR2 as SMNVEV (reference sequence). Germline trimming cut 6 bases from V and 3 bases from J; bases unmatched to any gene: 6. CDR3 residues: CASRLAGRGYEQYF. The DNA for the CDR3 is TGTGCCAGCAGACTAGCGGGTCGCGGCTACGAGCAGTACTTC.

This clonotype turned up a few times. The chain joins TRBV11-1 to TRBJ2-4, with TRBD2 matching 13 bases. The ends lost 5 bases at V and 1 base at J; junction bases unmatched: 8. Per germline, CDR1 SGHAT and CDR2 FQDESV (reference sequence). This CDR3 comprises 18 residues. The CDR3 nucleotides read TGTGCCAGCAGCATACTAGCGGGAGGGCCGGGGGCCAAAAACATTCAGTACTTC. Translated, it gives CASSILAGGPGAKNIQYF.

This chain joins TRBV7-2 and TRBJ2-5; D possibly corresponds to TRBD2 (6 bases). Germline V gene sequence: CDR1 SGHTA, CDR2 FQGNSA. The V end was cut by 5 bases, the J end by 4 bases, with 11 bases between. There are 13 residues in the CDR3. CDR3 sequence (DNA): TGTGCCAGCAGCATTAGGAGGGTAGAGACCCAGTACTTC. Amino acid sequence: CASSIRRVETQYF.

This clonotype was detected a few times. The chain uses TRBV28 and TRBJ2-5; 9 bases map to TRBD1. V gave up 3 bases and J gave up 4 bases; unmatched junction bases: 3. CDR1 MDHEN and CDR2 SYDVKM come from the germline V gene. This CDR3 contains 14 residues. This CDR3 reads CASSFDRGLETQYF. The CDR3 DNA sequence: TGTGCCAGCAGTTTCGACAGGGGGTTAGAGACCCAGTACTTC.

The chain combines TRBV4-1 with TRBJ2-5; TRBD1 agrees at 7 bases. With 3 bases clipped from V and 7 bases from J, the junction kept 11 bases outside the gene matches. Germline-derived CDR1 and CDR2 are MGHRA and YSYEKL. CDR3 length equals 15 residues. CDR3 bases: TGCGCCAGCAGCCATGACCGAACAGGGGCAGGGACCCAGTACTTC. It yields the protein CASSHDRTGAGTQYF.

This clonotype was seen at least ten times. The rearrangement uses TRBV5-6 and TRBJ2-7; 9 bases align to TRBD1. The junction had 6 bases not matched to a gene; V was cut back by 2 bases and J by 6 bases. Germline V gives CDR1 SGHDT, CDR2 YYEEEE. The CDR3 runs to 14 residues. In DNA form, the CDR3 reads TGTGCCAGCAGCTTCCGGGACAGGGTCATCGAGCAGTACTTC. It encodes CASSFRDRVIEQYF.

This clonotype came up a few times. V gene TRBV5-5 combines with J gene TRBJ2-3, with D perhaps matching TRBD2 (6 bases). This CDR3 has 14 residues. CDR1 SGHKS and CDR2 YYEKEE come from the germline V gene (reference sequence). V was pared by 0 bases and J by 8 bases, with 13 bases between. Here the CDR3 DNA reads TGTGCCAGCAGCTTGGTAAACAGGAGGGTTACGCAGTATTTT. Its translation is CASSLVNRRVTQYF.

CDR3: CSARGGLDYEQYF. DNA for the CDR3: TGCAGTGCTAGAGGGGGACTAGACTACGAGCAGTACTTC. This chain connects TRBV20-1 to TRBJ2-7; 8 nucleotides align to TRBD2. CDR3 size: 13 residues. From germline, CDR1 is DFQATT and CDR2 SNEGSKA (reference sequence). After removal of 1 base from V and 3 bases from J, the junction contained 2 bases not matched to a gene.

This clonotype has more than one count but fewer than ten. The V gene is TRBV4-2, the J gene TRBJ2-3, with D uncertain. The ends were cut back, 1 base at V and 2 bases at J, with 19 bases in the middle. Per germline, CDR1 LGHNA and CDR2 YNFKEQ. The CDR3 contains 18 residues. CDR3 protein: CASSQVPRYSYHTDTQYF. CDR3 DNA: TGTGCCAGCAGCCAAGTCCCCCGTTATAGTTACCACACAGATACGCAGTATTTT.

The chain employs TRBV5-6 and TRBJ2-6; 7 bases map to TRBD2. CDR3 length equals 15 residues. CDR1 and CDR2 (germline): SGHDT, YYEEEE. V shed 3 bases and J 1 base; nucleotides not matched to a gene: 1. The CDR3 reads CASSWGGSGANVLTF. The CDR3 DNA reads TGTGCCAGCAGCTGGGGGGGTTCTGGGGCCAACGTCCTGACTTTC.

Ten or more counts support this clonotype. This chain connects TRBV20-1 to TRBJ2-7; D is uncertain. CDR1 is DFQATT and CDR2 is SNEGSKA in the germline V gene (reference sequence). The CDR3 totals 13 residues. With 0 bases removed from V and 0 bases from J, the gap between germline ends came to 6 bases. CDR3 nucleotide sequence: TGCAGTGCTAGAGATCGAGTCTCCTACGAGCAGTACTTC. This encodes CSARDRVSYEQYF.

This clonotype was seen more than once but under ten times. The chain has TRBV29-1 and TRBJ2-7; 12 nucleotides align to TRBD2. This CDR3 is 13 amino acids long. The V gene end was trimmed by 7 bases and the J gene end by 7 bases; junction bases not matched to a gene: 8. Germline-derived CDR1 and CDR2 are SQVTM and ANQGSEA. CDR3 residues: CSARLAGVREQYF. CDR3 sequence (DNA): TGCAGCGCAAGACTAGCGGGAGTTCGTGAGCAGTACTTC.

V usage is TRBV27 and J usage is TRBJ2-4; TRBD1 might be the D (6 bases). Germline V CDR1 and CDR2: MNHEY, SMNVEV (reference sequence). This CDR3 has 17 amino acids. Deletions cut 3 bases from V and 0 bases from J, with 15 bases between. The CDR3 loop is CASSLRHQGLAKNIQYF. The CDR3 DNA follows: TGTGCCAGCAGTTTGAGGCATCAGGGGCTAGCCAAAAACATTCAGTACTTC.

The chain has TRBV15 and TRBJ2-7, with D unclear. CDR3 length: 12 amino acids. The germline V gene encodes CDR1 LNHNV and CDR2 YYDKDF (reference sequence). V lost 3 bases and J 3 bases, leaving 6 bases between the germline ends. This CDR3 reads CATSRPDYEQYF. In nucleotides, the CDR3 is TGTGCCACCAGCAGGCCGGACTACGAGCAGTACTTC.

This clonotype was seen only a few times. The rearrangement links TRBV4-1 to TRBJ2-5, with D unclear. Trimming shortened V by 2 bases and J by 1 base, and 8 bases separated the two germline ends. The CDR3 has 14 residues. Germline values: CDR1 MGHRA, CDR2 YSYEKL. Written as DNA, the CDR3 is TGCGCCAGCAGCCAAATTCTAGTCCAAGAGACCCAGTACTTC. It codes for CASSQILVQETQYF.

This clonotype was detected only a few times. This sequence joins TRBV29-1 and TRBJ1-4; D gene ambiguous. V dropped 7 bases and J dropped 2 bases, with 14 bases sitting between them. The germline V gene has CDR1 SQVTM and CDR2 ANQGSEA. The CDR3 runs 14 residues. DNA of the CDR3: TGCAGCGCCCAAGCGCGGGGTACTAATGAAAAACTGTTTTTT. Its translation is CSAQARGTNEKLFF.

This clonotype was observed many times. This chain connects TRBV5-1 to TRBJ2-1; D is perhaps TRBD1 (5 bases). The CDR3 loop spans 14 amino acids. Trimming cost V 2 bases and J 3 bases, with 9 bases left between them. Germline V gives CDR1 SGHRS, CDR2 YFSETQ. The DNA of the CDR3 is TGCGCCAGCAGCTTTGTGACAGTCTACAATGAGCAGTTCTTC. It yields the protein CASSFVTVYNEQFF.